Shown below are 28 T cell receptor beta chains from a single sample sequenced in a study of OX40 agonist ivuxolimab in advanced cancers. The table came from immunoSEQ multiplex PCR; TCRdb's copy has only in-frame clones and leaves some out. There are more than 50,000 clones in the sample; around 83% occur only once, and roughly 4.4% lies in the top ten. The specimen comprised CD4+ or CD8+ T cells sorted from blood, sampled in a trial of the OX40 agonist ivuxolimab. Receptor source: an adult with an advanced solid tumor such as melanoma, head and neck, liver or kidney cancer.

The chain employs TRBV7-3 and TRBJ1-1, with a weak D call TRBD1 (5 bases). V lost 2 bases, J lost 4 bases, and 11 bases lay in between. The CDR3 extends over 14 amino acids. Germline V gives CDR1 SGHTA, CDR2 FQGTGA. The DNA for the CDR3 is TGTGCCAGCAGCTTATCAGGGACGGGCACTGAAGCTTTCTTT. It yields the protein CASSLSGTGTEAFF. The variable domain in full, completed from reference TRBV7-3 and TRBJ1-1, reads GAGVSQTPSNKVTEKGKYVELRCDPISGHTALYWYRQSLGQGPEFLIYFQGTGAADDSGLPNDRFFAVRPEGSVSTLKIQRTERGDSAVYLCASSLSGTGTEAFFGQGTRLTVV.

This rearrangement joins TRBV2 to TRBJ2-7; D is unresolved. Germline V CDR1 and CDR2: SNHLY, FYNNEI. The germline V and J ends were trimmed by 6 bases and 3 bases, with 9 bases remaining between them. The CDR3 spans 12 residues. The CDR3 reads CASRPLDYEQYF. The CDR3 bases are TGTGCCAGCAGGCCTCTGGACTACGAGCAGTACTTC.

This clone showed up just once. The V gene is TRBV29-1, the J gene TRBJ2-3, with a tentative D call TRBD2 (5 bases). Germline CDR1 SQVTM, CDR2 ANQGSEA. Trimming shortened V by 2 bases and J by 4 bases, and 10 bases separated the two germline ends. This CDR3 contains 13 residues. The CDR3 nucleotides are TGCAGCGTTGAATTAGGGAGTGCAGATACGCAGTATTTT. The encoded protein is CSVELGSADTQYF.

V is TRBV19 and J is TRBJ2-7; 8 bases are a match to TRBD1. The CDR3 is 13 amino acids. The V gene's germline CDR1 is LNHDA and CDR2 SQIVND (reference sequence). V was clipped by 5 bases and J by 3 bases; unmatched bases: 3. For the CDR3, the DNA is TGTGCCAGTAGTGCGGACAGGGACTACGAGCAGTACTTC. Encoded protein: CASSADRDYEQYF.

The genes are TRBV6-6 and TRBJ1-4; maybe TRBD1 (6 bases). Trimming removed 4 bases at V and 8 bases at J, with 8 bases between. Germline assignment: CDR1 MNHNY and CDR2 SVGAGI (reference sequence). This CDR3 region has 12 residues. CDR3 sequence (DNA): TGTGCCAGCAGTTCCGGGGGCGAAAAACTGTTTTTT. Protein product: CASSSGGEKLFF.

A few counts support this clone. The rearrangement links TRBV11-2 to TRBJ1-1, with a weak D call TRBD1 (6 bases). V was clipped by 8 bases and J by 0 bases, with 10 bases between them. Germline values: CDR1 SGHAT, CDR2 FQNNGV. The CDR3 is made up of 13 amino acids. The CDR3 region has the DNA TGTGCCAGCCACAGGGATATGAACACTGAAGCTTTCTTT. Translated, it gives CASHRDMNTEAFF.

The genes are TRBV5-6 and TRBJ1-1, with D maybe TRBD1 (6 bases). V lost 4 bases and J 0 bases, leaving 10 bases between the germline ends. CDR3 length: 14 amino acids. Looked up from germline, CDR1 is SGHDT and CDR2 is YYEEEE. CDR3 region: CASSHRELNTEAFF. In nucleotides, the CDR3 is TGTGCCAGCAGCCACAGGGAGTTGAACACTGAAGCTTTCTTT.

This chain joins TRBV19 and TRBJ2-2, with TRBD2 identical over 9 bases. CDR3 length equals 13 residues. Germline CDR1 is LNHDA and CDR2 is SQIVND (reference sequence). V trimming: 7 bases; J trimming: 7 bases; junction bases outside the gene matches: 4. CDR3 loop: CASMREGFGELFF. For the CDR3, the DNA is TGTGCCAGTATGCGGGAGGGCTTCGGGGAGCTGTTTTTT.

This clone was observed a single time. The V and J genes are TRBV5-1 and TRBJ1-1, with TRBD1 matching 10 bases. The ends lost 4 bases at V and 6 bases at J; junction bases unmatched: 6. The CDR3 contains 14 residues. CDR1 and CDR2 from the germline V gene are SGHRS and YFSETQ. The CDR3 DNA reads as TGCGCCAGCAGCCGGGGACAGGGGAGAGCTGAAGCTTTCTTT. Protein: CASSRGQGRAEAFF.

This clone was recorded a few times. This chain links TRBV19 with TRBJ1-2, with a possible D match to TRBD1 (5 bases). Trimming removed 10 bases from V and 5 bases from J, with 20 bases in between. CDR3 size: 14 residues. Germline assignment: CDR1 LNHDA and CDR2 SQIVND (reference sequence). CDR3 loop: CATEGTPGRYGYTF. CDR3 sequence (DNA): TGTGCCACCGAGGGGACGCCCGGGCGGTATGGCTACACCTTC.

This clone was seen more than once but under ten times. The chain recombines TRBV28 with TRBJ2-5; possible D gene TRBD1, 6 bases. The CDR3 contains 14 residues. CDR1 is MDHEN and CDR2 is SYDVKM in the germline V gene. The germline V and J ends were trimmed by 8 bases and 1 base, with 14 bases remaining between them. The CDR3 DNA reads TGTGCCAGCTCGCAGGGGATCTTCCAAGAGACCCAGTACTTC. Encoded protein: CASSQGIFQETQYF.

The genes are TRBV6-1 and TRBJ1-6; D is perhaps TRBD1 (5 bases). Trimming shortened V by 6 bases and J by 11 bases, and 17 bases separated the two germline ends. Germline CDR1 and CDR2: MNHNS and SASEGT. The CDR3 has 14 amino acids. In DNA form, the CDR3 reads TGTGCCAGCAGGGCGGGACGGGGGAAGACACCCCTCCACTTT. Translation gives CASRAGRGKTPLHF.

V is TRBV6-5 and J is TRBJ1-3; D gene unclear. V gave up 0 bases and J gave up 0 bases, with 6 bases separating them. Germline lookup yields CDR1 MNHEY and CDR2 SVGAGI. This CDR3 has 15 residues. This chain's CDR3 is CASSYSWASGNTIYF. The CDR3 nucleotides read TGTGCCAGCAGTTACTCTTGGGCCTCTGGAAACACCATATATTTT.

This chain connects TRBV27 to TRBJ2-7; D could derive from TRBD1 or TRBD2 (5 bases each). Trimming removed 2 bases at V and 2 bases at J, with 10 bases between. The germline CDR1 and CDR2 sequences are MNHEY and SMNVEV (reference sequence). CDR3 length equals 14 residues. CDR3 amino acids: CASSLQGVPYEQYF. CDR3 in DNA: TGTGCCAGCAGTTTACAGGGAGTTCCCTACGAGCAGTACTTC.

This clone has more than one count but fewer than ten. The rearrangement links TRBV5-6 to TRBJ1-5; TRBD1 is a possible D gene (5 bases). The CDR3 extends over 15 amino acids. Germline V CDR1 and CDR2: SGHDT, YYEEEE. V was cut by 1 base and J by 0 bases, with 8 bases left in between. The CDR3 is CASSLFRVSNQPQHF. DNA for the CDR3: TGTGCCAGCAGCTTGTTCAGGGTTAGCAATCAGCCCCAGCATTTT.

J is TRBJ2-2 and V is TRBV7-9; TRBD1 or TRBD2 may be the D gene (6 bases each). Germline CDR1 and CDR2: SEHNR and FQNEAQ (reference sequence). The CDR3 extends over 15 amino acids. V dropped 2 bases and J dropped 3 bases, with 10 bases sitting between them. CDR3 sequence (DNA): TGTGCCAGCAGCTTAAGGGGGGCGGACACCGGGGAGCTGTTTTTT. This codes for CASSLRGADTGELFF.

J is TRBJ1-2 and V is TRBV28; possible D gene TRBD1, 5 bases. CDR3 length: 14 amino acids. Germline V CDR1 and CDR2: MDHEN, SYDVKM. V was pared by 7 bases and J by 3 bases, with 15 bases between. The CDR3, as DNA: TGTGCCAGCAACCTACCAGGGACCTACTATGGCTACACCTTC. It specifies CASNLPGTYYGYTF.

The chain has TRBV6-1 and TRBJ1-2; 8 nucleotides agree with TRBD1. The V gene end was trimmed by 5 bases and the J gene end by 5 bases; junction bases not matched to a gene: 10. CDR1 is MNHNS, CDR2 SASEGT, per germline. The CDR3 totals 15 residues. CDR3 in amino acids: CASSKTGDASYGYTF. CDR3 in DNA: TGTGCCAGCAGTAAGACAGGGGACGCGTCTTATGGCTACACCTTC.

The chain has TRBV4-1 and TRBJ1-4; D gene ambiguous. Trimming left V 2 bases short and J 5 bases short, with 15 bases between. Looked up from germline, CDR1 is MGHRA and CDR2 is YSYEKL. The CDR3 sequence is 16 residues long. The CDR3 reads CASSQRSRGQNEKLFF. Here the CDR3 DNA reads TGCGCCAGCAGCCAACGGAGTCGGGGTCAAAATGAAAAACTGTTTTTT.

The chain employs TRBV6-5 and TRBJ2-7, with a weak D call TRBD1 (5 bases). V lost 2 bases and J lost 6, with 17 bases in between. Per the germline V gene, CDR1 is MNHEY and CDR2 is SVGAGI. The CDR3 covers 15 residues. CDR3 sequence: CASSYSPRTTAEQYF. The CDR3, as DNA: TGTGCCAGCAGTTACAGCCCGAGGACAACGGCCGAGCAGTACTTC.

The gene calls are TRBV11-3 and TRBJ2-7; tentatively, D is TRBD2 (5 bases). The germline V gene encodes CDR1 SGHNT and CDR2 YENEEA. Between the trimmed V and J ends, which lost 0 bases and 7 bases, there was a span of 10 bases. The CDR3 contains 13 residues. The CDR3 DNA follows: TGTGCCAGCAGCTTAGAGTCCACGGGGGAGCAGTACTTC. Translation: CASSLESTGEQYF.

The V call is TRBV25-1, the J call TRBJ1-5; the match to TRBD1 covers 8 bases. The CDR3 length is 15 residues. Germline V gene lookup returns CDR1 MGHDK and CDR2 SYGVNS. The V segment lost 5 bases and the J segment 4 bases; nucleotides outside the gene matches: 7. Written as DNA, the CDR3 is TGTGCCAGCAGTCAAACAGGGGGGGGAAATCAGCCCCAGCATTTT. It encodes CASSQTGGGNQPQHF.

This clone has a single count. The CDR3: CASSRSGNSYEQYF. The DNA for the CDR3 is TGTGCCAGTAGTCGGAGCGGGAACTCCTACGAGCAGTACTTC. The J gene is TRBJ2-7, the V gene TRBV19; 7 positions agree with TRBD2. After removal of 5 bases from V and 0 bases from J, the junction contained 4 bases not matched to a gene. Germline lookup yields CDR1 LNHDA and CDR2 SQIVND (reference sequence). The CDR3 loop spans 14 amino acids.

The chain links TRBV28 to TRBJ1-5, with 7 bases lining up with TRBD1. The V gene end was trimmed by 5 bases and the J gene end by 0 bases; junction bases not matched to a gene: 10. The length of the CDR3 is 17 residues. Germline V CDR1 and CDR2: MDHEN, SYDVKM. The CDR3 nucleotides are TGTGCCAGCAGTCCCTCAGGGGGGGCCGGTAGCAATCAGCCCCAGCATTTT. Translating it yields CASSPSGGAGSNQPQHF.

This chain uses TRBV28 with TRBJ1-4; 8 bases align to TRBD1. Germline CDR1 is MDHEN and CDR2 is SYDVKM. The CDR3 is 17 residues long. J gave up 4 bases and V 2 bases, and 9 bases lay outside the gene matches. CDR3 sequence reads: CASSLRGQVAFNEKLFF. For the CDR3, the DNA is TGTGCCAGCAGTTTAAGGGGACAGGTGGCCTTTAATGAAAAACTGTTTTTT. The full variable domain, in which reference TRBV28 and TRBJ1-4 provide the parts outside the CDR3, is DVKVTQSSRYLVKRTGEKVFLECVQDMDHENMFWYRQDPGLGLRLIYFSYDVKMKEKGDIPEGYSVSREKKERFSLILESASTNQTSMYLCASSLRGQVAFNEKLFFGSGTQLSVL.

The chain combines TRBV6-5 with TRBJ2-5, with 8 bases matching TRBD2. The V gene's germline CDR1 is MNHEY and CDR2 SVGAGI. V trimming: 0 bases; J trimming: 5 bases; junction bases outside the gene matches: 5. The CDR3 loop spans 15 amino acids. Here the CDR3 DNA reads TGTGCCAGCAGTTACTCGGGACTAGGTGCGGAGACCCAGTACTTC. Encoded protein: CASSYSGLGAETQYF.

The chain employs TRBV4-1 and TRBJ2-1; 9 bases align to TRBD2. The germline gives CDR1 MGHRA, CDR2 YSYEKL. This CDR3 comprises 15 residues. V dropped 1 base and J dropped 2; count of bases not matched to a gene: 0. The CDR3: CASSQGTSAYNEQFF. DNA of the CDR3: TGCGCCAGCAGCCAAGGGACTAGCGCCTACAATGAGCAGTTCTTC.

This clone showed up just once. V and J are TRBV9 and TRBJ2-3; 7 bases line up with TRBD2. The length of the CDR3 is 15 residues. Trimming cost V 2 bases and J 2 bases; bases outside gene matches: 5. CDR1 SGDLS and CDR2 YYNGEE come from the germline V gene. CDR3 sequence: CASSVSGTTTDTQYF. The CDR3 DNA is TGTGCCAGCAGCGTCTCCGGGACTACCACAGATACGCAGTATTTT.